The rows below give T cell receptor beta chains drawn from one sample of a study of OX40 agonist ivuxolimab in advanced cancers. Here immunoSEQ multiplex PCR was the method, and the copy in TCRdb shows in-frame clones only, minus some. The sample consists of 80,000 or so clones, about 93% of them appearing once. This specimen consisted of CD4+ or CD8+ T cells sorted from blood, obtained in a trial of the OX40 agonist ivuxolimab. All receptors come from an adult with an advanced solid tumor such as melanoma, head and neck, liver or kidney cancer. Both conserved end residues are part of each CDR3. The D gene is left open where the match is weak. The size field is filled for only some rows; it gives once, few, many or a size class.

- TRBJ2-1 13 TRBV5-6 once CASSPELVNEQFF TGTGCCAGCAGCCCCGAGCTAGTCAATGAGCAGTTCTTC
- TRBJ2-1 16 TRBV9 - CASSVGLLTDADEQFF TGTGCCAGCAGCGTTGGTCTGCTGACCGACGCGGATGAGCAGTTCTTC
- TRBJ2-7 15 TRBV7-2 - CASSFSPGLPYEQYF TGTGCCAGCAGTTTTAGTCCCGGACTTCCCTACGAGCAGTACTTC
- TRBJ1-1 18 TRBV15 - CATSRDSAPREMNTEAFF TGTGCCACCAGCAGAGATTCCGCCCCCAGGGAAATGAACACTGAAGCTTTCTTT
- TRBJ1-5 13 TRBV9 few CASSVTVGQPQHF TGTGCCAGCAGCGTAACGGTGGGGCAGCCCCAGCATTTT
TRBD1 TRBJ2-7 15 TRBV7-8 - CASSLGQGLSYEQYF TGTGCCAGCAGCTTAGGACAGGGGTTATCCTACGAGCAGTACTTC
TRBD1 TRBJ1-5 18 TRBV2 - CASSRDGQAQYSNQPQHF TGTGCCAGCAGTAGAGATGGACAGGCCCAATATAGCAATCAGCCCCAGCATTTT
- TRBJ1-4 13 TRBV2 - CASMGLRQEKLFF TGTGCCAGCATGGGGCTTCGACAGGAAAAACTGTTTTTT
- TRBJ2-5 15 TRBV7-8 - CASAQGPAGEETQYF TGTGCCAGCGCCCAGGGGCCCGCTGGTGAAGAGACCCAGTACTTC
- TRBJ2-3 13 TRBV27 - CASRPPSTDTQYF TGTGCCAGCCGCCCCCCAAGCACAGATACGCAGTATTTT
- TRBJ1-3 17 TRBV7-3 - CASSLMSGRDVGNTIYF TGTGCCAGCAGCTTAATGTCAGGGAGGGATGTTGGAAACACCATATATTTT
- TRBJ1-5 13 TRBV5-1 - CASSLATDQPQHF TGCGCCAGCAGCCTCGCCACCGATCAGCCCCAGCATTTT
- TRBJ2-5 18 TRBV5-8 - CASSRRDRVHTYQETQYF TGTGCCAGCAGCCGACGAGACAGAGTACACACGTACCAAGAGACCCAGTACTTC
- TRBJ1-2 15 TRBV7-2 - CASSPESGITNGYTF TGTGCCAGCAGCCCAGAATCCGGGATCACCAACGGCTACACCTTC
- TRBJ2-7 12 TRBV5-4 - CASSLGSGEQYF TGTGCCAGCAGCTTGGGAAGCGGCGAGCAGTACTTC
- TRBJ2-7 12 TRBV27 - CASSFTPYEQYF TGTGCCAGCAGTTTCACCCCCTACGAGCAGTACTTC